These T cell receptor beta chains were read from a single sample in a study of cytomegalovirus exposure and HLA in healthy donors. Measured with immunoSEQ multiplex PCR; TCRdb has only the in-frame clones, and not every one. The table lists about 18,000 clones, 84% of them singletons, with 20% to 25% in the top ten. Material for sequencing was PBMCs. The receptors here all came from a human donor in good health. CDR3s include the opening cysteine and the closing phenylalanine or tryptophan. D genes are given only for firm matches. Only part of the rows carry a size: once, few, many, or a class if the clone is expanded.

DNA: TGTGCCAGCAGTACATCACAGCTCACGGGGTACAATGAGCAGTTCTTC
CDR3: CASSTSQLTGYNEQFF
V: TRBV27
D: -
J: TRBJ2-1
size: -

DNA: TGCAGCGTTGTGACAGGCGACACTGAAGCTTTCTTT
CDR3: CSVVTGDTEAFF
V: TRBV29-1
D: -
J: TRBJ1-1
size: -

DNA: TGTGCCAGCAGTTACCTTGCGGGGGGCCGTCAGTTCTTC
CDR3: CASSYLAGGRQFF
V: TRBV6-5
D: TRBD2
J: TRBJ2-1
size: -

DNA: TGTGCCAGCAGTGCCAGGGTAGGGGGCACAGATACGCAGTATTTT
CDR3: CASSARVGGTDTQYF
V: TRBV28
D: -
J: TRBJ2-3
size: -

DNA: TGTGCCAGCAGCTTGGATGTAGGGGCGATCTCCTACGAGCAGTACTTC
CDR3: CASSLDVGAISYEQYF
V: TRBV5-6
D: -
J: TRBJ2-7
size: -

DNA: TGTGCCAGTAGTTCAGGACTAGCGTACTACAATGAGCAGTTCTTC
CDR3: CASSSGLAYYNEQFF
V: TRBV19
D: TRBD2
J: TRBJ2-1
size: -

DNA: TGTGCCAGTACCGGGTCCTTCCGCGGCTACACCTTC
CDR3: CASTGSFRGYTF
V: TRBV19
D: -
J: TRBJ1-2
size: -

DNA: TGTGCCAGTTCGGTTGCGGGGGTCAACACCGGGGAGCTGTTTTTT
CDR3: CASSVAGVNTGELFF
V: TRBV19
D: TRBD2
J: TRBJ2-2
size: few

DNA: TGTGCCAGCAGACTCTCGAACACTGAAGCTTTCTTT
CDR3: CASRLSNTEAFF
V: TRBV5-6
D: -
J: TRBJ1-1
size: few

DNA: TGTGCCAGCAGCTTGTTTCGAGTTTCCAACTATGGCTACACCTTC
CDR3: CASSLFRVSNYGYTF
V: TRBV5-6
D: -
J: TRBJ1-2
size: -

DNA: TGCGCCAGCAGCCTCCATGCGGGGACAGGGGGAAGCAATCAGCCCCAGCATTTT
CDR3: CASSLHAGTGGSNQPQHF
V: TRBV4-3
D: TRBD1
J: TRBJ1-5
size: few

DNA: TGCGCCAGCAGCTTGGGCAGTTCAATCAGGAACACTGAAGCTTTCTTT
CDR3: CASSLGSSIRNTEAFF
V: TRBV5-1
D: -
J: TRBJ1-1
size: -

DNA: TGTGCCAGCCCCCTTTGTCCTAACTATGGCTACACCTTC
CDR3: CASPLCPNYGYTF
V: TRBV27
D: -
J: TRBJ1-2
size: -

DNA: TGTGCCAGCAGGACTATCGGACTTAACTACGAGCAGTACTTC
CDR3: CASRTIGLNYEQYF
V: TRBV27
D: -
J: TRBJ2-7
size: -

DNA: TGTGCCAGCGGGAGGGGTGGAACTGAAGCCTTCTTT
CDR3: CASGRGGTEAFF
V: TRBV9
D: -
J: TRBJ1-1
size: -

DNA: TGTGCCAGCAGTACGGGACTAGCGGGAGGGGGCCACGAGCAGTACTTC
CDR3: CASSTGLAGGGHEQYF
V: TRBV2
D: TRBD2
J: TRBJ2-7
size: -

DNA: TGTGCCAGCTCACCCGGGCTAGCGGGAGGCGGAGCCTACAATGAGCAGTTCTTC
CDR3: CASSPGLAGGGAYNEQFF
V: TRBV18
D: TRBD2
J: TRBJ2-1
size: once

DNA: TGTGCAAGTCTAAACAGGGTCATGAACACTGAAGCTTTCTTT
CDR3: CASLNRVMNTEAFF
V: TRBV12-2
D: -
J: TRBJ1-1
size: once

DNA: TGTGCCAGCAGACGAGCGGGAAAGGTGAATGAGCAGTTCTTC
CDR3: CASRRAGKVNEQFF
V: TRBV5-8
D: TRBD2
J: TRBJ2-1
size: once

DNA: TGTGCCAGCAGCCAAGACGGGACAGCCTCTAACTATGGCTACACCTTC
CDR3: CASSQDGTASNYGYTF
V: TRBV14
D: TRBD1
J: TRBJ1-2
size: few

DNA: TGTGCCAGCAGCCCCCGGGGGCGGGAGGACCAGTTCTTC
CDR3: CASSPRGREDQFF
V: TRBV11-2
D: TRBD2
J: TRBJ2-1
size: once

DNA: TGTGCCTGGATGAGACAGGGACTCTACGAGCAGTACTTC
CDR3: CAWMRQGLYEQYF
V: TRBV30
D: -
J: TRBJ2-7
size: -

DNA: TGTGCCAGCAGCATCCAGGGGGATACGCAGTATTTT
CDR3: CASSIQGDTQYF
V: TRBV7-2
D: -
J: TRBJ2-3
size: -